The clone carrying this T cell receptor beta chain was detected a few times. Germline V gene lookup returns CDR1 SGDLS and CDR2 YYNGEE. The CDR3 is made up of 15 amino acids. Trimming cost V 4 bases and J 3 bases; bases outside gene matches: 3. This specimen comes from a study of blood T cell repertoires in COVID-19. Study information: Researchers got acute and convalescent COVID-19 samples from the United States, Italy and Spain.

Original methodology: Nucleated cell number was recorded as an estimate derived from reference gene primer amplification. Repertoires were generated with immunoSEQ multiplex PCR, while TCRdb's copy carries only in-frame clones and drops some. For V, J and clone size, that table is used; D and trimming come from the DNA. The sample gives about 250,000 clones, more than 70% of which show up once; around 6.5% is in the top ten. While infection was still active, Seattle patients were enrolled and then followed longitudinally. The source of this sequence is a woman in her twenties or thirties with COVID-19, enrolled during active disease. Sequenced material: peripheral blood. The chain uses TRBV9 and TRBJ2-2; TRBD2 matches 10 bases. The CDR3 coding sequence is TGTGCCAGCAGCTCGAGCGGGGGGGACACCGGGGAGCTGTTTTTT. This gives the protein CASSSSGGDTGELFF.